This entry lists 29 T cell receptor beta chains sequenced from one sample in a study of blood T cell repertoires in COVID-19 (dated by TCRdb to the early 2020s). Libraries were prepared through the immunoSEQ multiplex PCR assay. TCRdb retrieved this table from immuneACCESS and kept in-frame rearrangements only. Not all clones are present; in checked studies, unresolved V genes account for under half, and no reason is known for the remainder. A total of 50,000 or so clones appear in this sample, about 89% of them only once. The top ten constitute about 25% of the sample. The sample comprised peripheral blood. The source of these receptors is a human donor in a cohort sampled during active COVID-19.

This clone has only one observation. The chain uses TRBV11-2 and TRBJ2-2; no reliable D call. The germline V and J ends were trimmed by 6 bases and 3 bases, with 11 bases remaining between them. This CDR3 spans 14 amino acids. Germline V gene lookup returns CDR1 SGHAT and CDR2 FQNNGV. The CDR3: CASSITTYTGELFF. The CDR3 DNA is TGTGCCAGCAGTATCACCACTTACACCGGGGAGCTGTTTTTT. Complete variable domain (other parts from reference TRBV11-2 and TRBJ2-2): EAGVAQSPRYKIIEKRQSVAFWCNPISGHATLYWYQQILGQGPKLLIQFQNNGVVDDSQLPKDRFSAERLKGVDSTLKIQPAKLEDSAVYLCASSITTYTGELFFGEGSRLTVL.

The chain links TRBV5-1 to TRBJ1-1, with a tentative D call TRBD1 (6 bases). This CDR3 region has 15 residues. Germline V gene sequence: CDR1 SGHRS, CDR2 YFSETQ. Deletions cut 0 bases from V and 0 bases from J, with 9 bases between. The CDR3 reads CASSLAGGMNTEAFF. For the CDR3, the DNA is TGCGCCAGCAGCTTGGCTGGGGGCATGAACACTGAAGCTTTCTTT.

V gene TRBV5-4 combines with J gene TRBJ2-7, with D tentatively TRBD2 (6 bases). Per the germline V gene, CDR1 is SGHNT and CDR2 is YYREEE (reference sequence). This CDR3 comprises 15 residues. V was cut by 0 bases and J by 2 bases, with 12 bases left in between. The DNA of the CDR3 is TGTGCCAGCAGCTTGGGGGCGGGGCCTGCCTACGAGCAGTACGTC. Translated, it gives CASSLGAGPAYEQYV.

This chain uses TRBV19 with TRBJ1-2, with D perhaps TRBD1 (6 bases). The CDR3 totals 13 residues. The V end lost 7 bases, the J end lost 4 bases, and 13 bases lay between the germline ends. Germline V lookup: CDR1 LNHDA, CDR2 SQIVND (reference sequence). CDR3 sequence: CASNKDSGYGYTF. The CDR3 DNA reads TGTGCCAGTAATAAGGACAGCGGCTATGGCTACACCTTC.

CDR3 nucleotides: TGCGCCAGCAGCTTAGCGGGACACACTAGGAATGAGCAGTTCTTC. Amino acids: CASSLAGHTRNEQFF. The chain joins TRBV5-1 to TRBJ2-1, with D maybe TRBD2 (7 bases). The germline V gene encodes CDR1 SGHRS and CDR2 YFSETQ. This CDR3 comprises 15 residues. Trimming took off 2 bases at V and 7 bases at J, with 16 bases between the two ends.

V and J are TRBV7-7 and TRBJ2-2, with no clear D. This CDR3 is 16 amino acids long. Trimming left V 7 bases short and J 3 bases short, with 18 bases between. Germline loops: CDR1 SSHAT, CDR2 FNYEAQ (reference sequence). This CDR3 is CASTPSPAGDTGELFF. CDR3 sequence (DNA): TGTGCCAGCACCCCAAGTCCGGCCGGAGACACCGGGGAGCTGTTTTTT.

The chain is built from TRBV7-2 and TRBJ2-1; D may be TRBD2 (5 bases). Germline assignment: CDR1 SGHTA and CDR2 FQGNSA. The CDR3 spans 15 residues. Trimming left V 0 bases short and J 8 bases short, with 14 bases between. This chain's CDR3 is CASSLAGRLLDEQFF. The CDR3 DNA reads as TGTGCCAGCAGCTTAGCAGGGAGACTACTGGATGAGCAGTTCTTC.

For this clone: The sample carries other DNA sequences with the same CDR3. The genes are TRBV7-9 and TRBJ1-1, with D unresolved. The CDR3 covers 13 residues. Trimming cost V 1 base and J 5 bases, with 8 bases left between them. CDR1 is SEHNR, CDR2 FQNEAQ, per germline (reference sequence). This CDR3 is CASSLEGGTEAFF. The CDR3 DNA follows: TGTGCCAGCAGCTTAGAGGGAGGAACTGAAGCTTTCTTT.

This chain links TRBV6-5 with TRBJ1-6; D may be TRBD1 (5 bases). This CDR3 has 16 residues. With 4 bases removed from V and 7 bases from J, the gap between germline ends came to 17 bases. Per the germline V gene, CDR1 is MNHEY and CDR2 is SVGAGI. The CDR3 coding sequence is TGTGCCAGCAGTTTAAGGCCTCAGGGTTCGAATTCACCCCTCCACTTT. It specifies CASSLRPQGSNSPLHF.

This chain connects TRBV5-8 to TRBJ2-2; perhaps TRBD1 as D (6 bases). Germline V gene data show CDR1 as SGHTS and CDR2 as YDEGEE. The CDR3 has 15 residues. The V and J ends lost 2 bases and 7 bases respectively, with 15 bases between them. The CDR3 protein is CASSFGQGKRGELFF. The CDR3 DNA is TGTGCCAGCAGCTTTGGGCAGGGGAAACGCGGGGAGCTGTTTTTT.

This chain joins TRBV7-9 and TRBJ1-1; no clear D. V was trimmed by 1 base and J by 1 base, leaving 10 bases between them. Germline assignment: CDR1 SEHNR and CDR2 FQNEAQ (reference sequence). The CDR3 is 15 residues long. CDR3 sequence (DNA): TGTGCCAGCAGCTTAGTTGGTGCGGCGAACACTGAAGCTTTCTTT. Amino acids: CASSLVGAANTEAFF.

V usage is TRBV6-2 or TRBV6-3 and J usage is TRBJ2-4; maybe TRBD2 (6 bases). Trimming left V 5 bases short and J 7 bases short, with 21 bases between. This CDR3 is built from 16 residues. The germline V gene encodes CDR1 MNHEY and CDR2 SVGEGT. The CDR3 loop is CASSPSLGGTGNIQYF. In DNA, the CDR3 is TGTGCCAGCAGTCCCTCCTTAGGAGGGACCGGGAACATTCAGTACTTC.

There are a few counts of this clone. V is TRBV7-2 and J is TRBJ2-1, with D uncertain. Trimming shortened V by 5 bases and J by 5 bases, and 16 bases separated the two germline ends. The CDR3 has 15 residues. Germline V gene sequence: CDR1 SGHTA, CDR2 FQGNSA. CDR3 in DNA: TGTGCCAGCAGCCCTACTCGATACCTCAACAATGAGCAGTTCTTC. Encoded protein: CASSPTRYLNNEQFF.

This sequence joins TRBV5-1 and TRBJ1-5; unclear D gene. Germline lookup yields CDR1 SGHRS and CDR2 YFSETQ. Trimming removed 1 base at V and 7 bases at J, with 9 bases between. This CDR3 has 13 amino acids. In nucleotides, the CDR3 is TGCGCCAGCAGCTTGTGGGCGGGGCAGCCCCAGCATTTT. It encodes CASSLWAGQPQHF.

The chain has TRBV4-1 and TRBJ2-5; 9 bases map to TRBD1. Trimming took 3 bases from V and 5 from J; bases not matched to a gene: 7. This CDR3 is built from 15 residues. The germline V gene encodes CDR1 MGHRA and CDR2 YSYEKL. The CDR3 DNA sequence: TGCGCCAGCAGCCATCAAGGAACAGGGGGCGAGACCCAGTACTTC. It specifies CASSHQGTGGETQYF.

The V call is TRBV29-1, the J call TRBJ1-1; no definite D call. The CDR3 totals 12 residues. Per germline, CDR1 SQVTM and CDR2 ANQGSEA. V was cut by 8 bases and J by 3 bases, with 13 bases left in between. CDR3 sequence: CSMNPGHTEAFF. The CDR3 DNA is TGCAGCATGAACCCGGGTCACACTGAAGCTTTCTTT.

The rearrangement links TRBV6-2 or TRBV6-3 to TRBJ1-5; D is unclear. V lost 6 bases to trimming and J lost 1 base, with 16 bases between them. Germline lookup yields CDR1 MNHEY and CDR2 SVGEGT. The CDR3 has 16 residues. The CDR3 DNA sequence: TGTGCCAGCAGCCAAAACACCCTGTACAGCAATCAGCCCCAGCATTTT. Translated, it gives CASSQNTLYSNQPQHF.

This clone was observed once. The chain recombines TRBV3-1 (or the pseudogene TRBV3-2) with TRBJ2-6; weak D call: TRBD1 (6 bases). CDR1 and CDR2 (germline): LGHDT, YNNKEL (reference sequence). V was trimmed by 1 base and J by 2 bases, leaving 9 bases between them. The CDR3 spans 16 residues. This chain's CDR3 is CASSQGGRAGANVLTF. CDR3 in DNA: TGTGCCAGCAGCCAAGGGGGGCGGGCTGGGGCCAACGTCCTGACTTTC.

The V and J genes are TRBV7-2 and TRBJ1-4; 7 nucleotides match TRBD1. Germline V gene sequence: CDR1 SGHTA, CDR2 FQGNSA. This CDR3 spans 19 amino acids. V dropped 2 bases and J dropped 0; count of bases not matched to a gene: 12. The CDR3 is CASSLFPTGQSPTNEKLFF. The CDR3 coding sequence is TGTGCCAGCAGCTTATTCCCTACGGGACAGTCACCAACTAATGAAAAACTGTTTTTT.

The chain combines TRBV30 with TRBJ1-3; D may be TRBD1 (5 bases). Between the trimmed V and J ends, which lost 5 bases and 2 bases, there was a span of 7 bases. The CDR3 extends over 12 amino acids. Germline values: CDR1 GTSNPN, CDR2 SVGIG (reference sequence). CDR3 in amino acids: CAWAQAGNTIYF. In nucleotides, the CDR3 is TGTGCCTGGGCACAGGCTGGAAACACCATATATTTT.

The V call is TRBV9, the J call TRBJ2-3, with 8 bases matching TRBD2. Looked up from germline, CDR1 is SGDLS and CDR2 is YYNGEE. CDR3 size: 16 residues. With V trimmed by 4 bases and J by 5 bases, 12 bases remained unmatched. The CDR3 here is CASSPGVAGPKDTQYF. The CDR3 DNA reads as TGTGCCAGCAGCCCGGGGGTAGCGGGACCGAAAGATACGCAGTATTTT.

The CDR3 spells CASSRRDYMYNEQFF. For the CDR3, the DNA is TGTGCCAGCAGTCGGCGGGACTATATGTACAATGAGCAGTTCTTC. V usage is TRBV6-5 and J usage is TRBJ2-1, with 7 bases identical to TRBD2. V lost 5 bases and J lost 4; bases outside the gene matches: 8. Germline V gives CDR1 MNHEY, CDR2 SVGAGI. This CDR3 is built from 15 residues.

This chain links TRBV3-1 (or the pseudogene TRBV3-2) with TRBJ2-7; D is ambiguous. CDR3 length: 14 amino acids. Trimming left V 0 bases short and J 2 bases short, with 8 bases between. CDR1 LGHDT and CDR2 YNNKEL come from the germline V gene (reference sequence). The CDR3 bases are TGTGCCAGCAGCCAAGATAGCTGGGCCTACGAGCAGTACGTC. It encodes CASSQDSWAYEQYV.

The V gene is TRBV28, the J gene TRBJ2-3, with 9 bases that match TRBD1. The CDR3 has 15 amino acids. The germline V gene encodes CDR1 MDHEN and CDR2 SYDVKM. Trimming cost V 3 bases and J 5 bases; bases outside gene matches: 6. The CDR3 DNA reads as TGTGCCAGCAGTTTCATACAGGGGGCGGGAGATACGCAGTATTTT. This gives the protein CASSFIQGAGDTQYF.

The rearrangement joins TRBV7-2 to TRBJ1-2; no definite D call. Germline CDR1 and CDR2: SGHTA and FQGNSA. The ends were cut back, 3 bases at V and 6 bases at J, with 14 bases in the middle. The CDR3 covers 14 residues. CDR3 coding DNA: TGTGCCAGCAGCTTTGGGGAGGCGTCCGATGGCTACACCTTC. Translation gives CASSFGEASDGYTF.

This chain connects TRBV19 to TRBJ1-2; D remains unclear. Trimming shortened V by 6 bases and J by 4 bases, and 15 bases separated the two germline ends. The CDR3 covers 14 residues. Germline-derived CDR1 and CDR2 are LNHDA and SQIVND (reference sequence). The CDR3 DNA follows: TGTGCCAGTAGACCCCAGGAATCTGTCTATGGCTACACCTTC. It codes for CASRPQESVYGYTF.

The chain combines TRBV9 with TRBJ1-2, with 7 bases lining up with TRBD1. The CDR3 has 14 residues. J was trimmed by 4 bases and V by 0 bases; bases with no gene match: 3. Germline V CDR1 and CDR2: SGDLS, YYNGEE. CDR3 in DNA: TGTGCCAGCAGCGTAGAGGGGGCAGGCTATGGCTACACCTTC. Its translation is CASSVEGAGYGYTF.

In its sample, this clone was seen once. The V and J genes are TRBV27 and TRBJ2-1, with D possibly TRBD2 on 5 matching bases. V lost 7 bases, J lost 2 bases, and 12 bases lay in between. CDR1 and CDR2 from the germline V gene are MNHEY and SMNVEV (reference sequence). This CDR3 comprises 14 residues. CDR3 in DNA: TGTGCCAGCATGGACTTAACTCCCTACAATGAGCAGTTCTTC. Its protein is CASMDLTPYNEQFF.

This sequence joins TRBV9 and TRBJ2-2; the D gene is possibly TRBD1 (6 bases). The germline V gene encodes CDR1 SGDLS and CDR2 YYNGEE. The CDR3 length is 16 residues. V dropped 0 bases and J dropped 2 bases, with 11 bases sitting between them. The CDR3 nucleotides are TGTGCCAGCAGCGTAGTGGACAGCCCTAACACCGGGGAGCTGTTTTTT. Translating gives CASSVVDSPNTGELFF.